This T cell receptor beta chain emerged from a study of blood T cell repertoires in COVID-19. There are 17 residues in the CDR3. The germline V gene encodes CDR1 SGHNT and CDR2 YYREEE (reference sequence). V gave up 0 bases and J gave up 2 bases; unmatched junction bases: 9. Clones were sequenced by immunoSEQ multiplex PCR, and TCRdb holds only the in-frame ones, with some missing. The data contain 150,000 to 200,000 clones, about 86% of them singletons. This clone was counted only a few times. Specimen: peripheral blood. This receptor was taken from a man in his fifties or sixties with active or convalescent COVID-19. The rearrangement joins TRBV5-4 to TRBJ2-7; 9 bases are shared with TRBD1. CDR3 nucleotides: TGTGCCAGCAGCTTGGCCGGGTCGCGGACAGGGGCCTACGAGCAGTACTTC. Translated: CASSLAGSRTGAYEQYF. The variable domain in full, with the rest retrieved from reference TRBV5-4 and TRBJ2-7, is ETGVTQSPTHLIKTRGQQVTLRCSSQSGHNTVSWYQQALGQGPQFIFQYYREEENGRGNFPPRFSGLQFPNYSSELNVNALELDDSALYLCASSLAGSRTGAYEQYFGPGTRLTVT.